What follows are 29 T cell receptor beta chains derived from one specimen sequenced in a study of blood T cell repertoires in COVID-19. Measured with immunoSEQ multiplex PCR; TCRdb has only the in-frame clones, and not every one. The data show roughly 390,000 clones, more than 70% seen once. Sequenced input: peripheral blood. Receptors were obtained from a woman between 25 and 40 years old with COVID-19, enrolled during active disease.

The gene calls are TRBV11-2 and TRBJ2-2, with D hard to call. In germline, CDR1 is SGHAT, CDR2 FQNNGV. This CDR3 has 15 residues. The V end was cut by 3 bases, the J end by 3 bases, with 11 bases between. CDR3 nucleotides: TGTGCCAGCAGCTTGGAGTCCCGGTACACCGGGGAGCTGTTTTTT. Protein: CASSLESRYTGELFF.

The chain employs TRBV19 and TRBJ2-4; TRBD2 aligns across 10 bases. V was pared by 4 bases and J by 4 bases, with 4 bases of the junction left unmatched. CDR3 length equals 15 residues. Per the germline V gene, CDR1 is LNHDA and CDR2 is SQIVND (reference sequence). CDR3 sequence: CASSTLLAGKNIQYF. Here the CDR3 DNA reads TGTGCCAGTAGTACCCTACTAGCGGGAAAAAACATTCAGTACTTC.

This clone was counted at least ten times. The CDR3 sequence: CASKQGGQPQHF. CDR3 DNA sequence: TGTGCCAGTAAACAGGGCGGACAGCCCCAGCATTTT. The rearrangement uses TRBV19 and TRBJ1-5; TRBD1 is a possible D gene (6 bases). Trimming took 7 bases from V and 7 from J, leaving 11 bases between them. CDR3 size: 12 residues. Per the germline V gene, CDR1 is LNHDA and CDR2 is SQIVND (reference sequence).

The gene calls are TRBV5-4 and TRBJ2-2; 8 bases align to TRBD1. The CDR3 has 15 amino acids. Germline loops: CDR1 SGHNT, CDR2 YYREEE (reference sequence). V shed 3 bases and J 6 bases; nucleotides not matched to a gene: 7. The CDR3 region is CASSSGQGWAGELFF. Here the CDR3 DNA reads TGTGCCAGCAGCTCCGGACAGGGATGGGCCGGGGAGCTGTTTTTT.

Regarding this clone: Other DNA sequences in this sample translate to the same CDR3. V and J are TRBV28 and TRBJ2-1; D is unresolved. V was trimmed by 3 bases and J by 0 bases, leaving 9 bases between them. Germline V CDR1 and CDR2: MDHEN, SYDVKM. The CDR3 has 15 amino acids. CDR3 in amino acids: CASSFGDSSYNEQFF. In DNA, the CDR3 is TGTGCCAGCAGTTTTGGAGATTCCTCCTACAATGAGCAGTTCTTC.

The rearrangement links TRBV6-1 to TRBJ2-1; 9 bases match TRBD2. Germline-derived CDR1 and CDR2 are MNHNS and SASEGT. The J segment lost 5 bases and the V segment lost 3 bases, leaving 2 bases of the junction unmatched. The CDR3 loop spans 14 amino acids. The CDR3 DNA reads as TGTGCCAGCAGTGAGGCGGGAGGGGACAATGAGCAGTTCTTC. Translating it yields CASSEAGGDNEQFF.

The rearrangement uses TRBV27 and TRBJ2-1; TRBD2 matches 9 bases. Per germline, CDR1 MNHEY and CDR2 SMNVEV (reference sequence). With 6 bases clipped from V and 6 bases from J, the junction kept 6 bases outside the gene matches. The CDR3 covers 14 residues. The CDR3 sequence is CASSTLAGLNEQFF. As DNA, the CDR3 is TGTGCCAGCAGCACGCTAGCGGGACTCAATGAGCAGTTCTTC.

This clone showed up just once. This sample also contains other DNA sequences that code for the same CDR3. The V call is TRBV30, the J call TRBJ1-4, with D possibly TRBD1 on 5 matching bases. V was pared by 0 bases and J by 1 base, with 6 bases between. This CDR3 region has 14 residues. Germline CDR1 and CDR2: GTSNPN and SVGIG (reference sequence). The CDR3 protein is CAWSVGGTNEKLFF. The CDR3 nucleotides read TGTGCCTGGAGTGTCGGGGGAACTAATGAAAAACTGTTTTTT.

The chain combines TRBV2 with TRBJ2-1; D may be TRBD2 (6 bases). The CDR3 is 15 amino acids. V dropped 6 bases and J dropped 6 bases, with 18 bases sitting between them. Germline-derived CDR1 and CDR2 are SNHLY and FYNNEI. CDR3 in amino acids: CASSPWGGSINEQFF. As DNA, the CDR3 is TGTGCCAGCAGCCCTTGGGGAGGAAGCATCAATGAGCAGTTCTTC.

The chain joins TRBV4-1 to TRBJ2-1, with no clear D. In germline, CDR1 is MGHRA, CDR2 YSYEKL. The V end lost 2 bases, the J end lost 0 bases, and 8 bases lay between the germline ends. This CDR3 contains 15 residues. The CDR3 region has the DNA TGCGCCAGCAGCCAACTCGCTAGCTCCTACAATGAGCAGTTCTTC. Translated: CASSQLASSYNEQFF.

This clone was counted between two and nine times. The rearrangement joins TRBV5-1 to TRBJ2-7, with 7 nucleotides matching TRBD1. The CDR3 length is 14 residues. Germline values: CDR1 SGHRS, CDR2 YFSETQ. The V and J ends lost 4 bases and 2 bases, in that order; junction bases with no gene match: 6. CDR3 DNA sequence: TGCGCCAGCAGCCCAGGGGGTTTCCCCTACGAGCAGTACTTC. This encodes CASSPGGFPYEQYF.

V is TRBV29-1 and J is TRBJ2-7, with a possible D match to TRBD1 (5 bases). Germline V CDR1 and CDR2: SQVTM, ANQGSEA. Between the trimmed V and J ends, which lost 4 bases and 7 bases, there was a span of 11 bases. This CDR3 spans 11 amino acids. The CDR3 reads CSVGHRTEQYF. In DNA form, the CDR3 reads TGCAGCGTTGGTCACCGGACAGAGCAGTACTTC.

CDR3 nucleotide sequence: TGTGCCAGCAGCTTAACCTTAACTAGCAATGAGCAGTTCTTC. Translated: CASSLTLTSNEQFF. The rearrangement uses TRBV7-9 and TRBJ2-1, with D possibly being TRBD2 (5 bases). Germline V gives CDR1 SEHNR, CDR2 FQNEAQ (reference sequence). The V end lost 2 bases, the J end lost 6 bases, and 11 bases lay between the germline ends. There are 14 residues in the CDR3. Drawing the rest from reference TRBV7-9 and TRBJ2-1, the complete variable domain is DTGVSQNPRHKITKRGQNVTFRCDPISEHNRLYWYRQTLGQGPEFLTYFQNEAQLEKSRLLSDRFSAERPKGSFSTLEIQRTEQGDSAMYLCASSLTLTSNEQFFGPGTRLTVL.

The rearrangement links TRBV4-3 to TRBJ2-2, with D tentatively TRBD2 (5 bases). The germline V gene encodes CDR1 LGHNA and CDR2 YSLEER. V gave up 3 bases and J gave up 4 bases, with 12 bases separating them. The length of the CDR3 is 15 residues. For the CDR3, the DNA is TGCGCCAGCAGCCAGGGGAGCCGGGGCACCGGGGAGCTGTTTTTT. Protein sequence: CASSQGSRGTGELFF.

The V call is TRBV19, the J call TRBJ2-7, with a tentative D call TRBD1 (6 bases). Trimming cost V 4 bases and J 4 bases, with 14 bases left between them. Germline CDR1 and CDR2: LNHDA and SQIVND (reference sequence). The CDR3 runs to 14 residues. CDR3 bases: TGTGCCAGTAGTAGAATTGGGACACCTTACGAGCAGTACTTC. Translating gives CASSRIGTPYEQYF.

The genes are TRBV29-1 and TRBJ1-1, with D tentatively TRBD1 (5 bases). The CDR3 runs 14 residues. The V gene lost 4 bases and the J gene lost 0 bases, with 12 bases spanning the gap. In germline, CDR1 is SQVTM, CDR2 ANQGSEA. The CDR3 DNA reads TGCAGCGTTGTGCGGGGGACGGTGAACACTGAAGCTTTCTTT. Translating gives CSVVRGTVNTEAFF.

The genes are TRBV30 and TRBJ2-1, with D perhaps TRBD1 (6 bases). CDR3 length equals 14 residues. Germline assignment: CDR1 GTSNPN and CDR2 SVGIG (reference sequence). Deletions cut 2 bases from V and 8 bases from J, with 16 bases between. The CDR3 DNA is TGTGCCTGGAGTCCGGGACATAGTTTCGATGAGCAGTTCTTC. Its protein is CAWSPGHSFDEQFF.

The rearrangement uses TRBV6-5 and TRBJ1-5; D might be TRBD1 (5 bases). The CDR3 is 14 amino acids. CDR1 is MNHEY and CDR2 is SVGAGI in the germline V gene. Deletions cut 6 bases from V and 1 base from J, with 10 bases between. The CDR3 loop is CASRAGRSNQPQHF. The CDR3, as DNA: TGTGCCAGCAGGGCAGGGAGGAGCAATCAGCCCCAGCATTTT.

This rearrangement joins TRBV10-3 to TRBJ2-7; tentative D call: TRBD2 (5 bases). The CDR3 totals 13 residues. The germline V gene encodes CDR1 ENHRY and CDR2 SYGVKD. Trimming left V 7 bases short and J 3 bases short, with 13 bases between. The CDR3 loop is CAITESGNYEQYF. CDR3 in DNA: TGTGCCATCACCGAATCGGGGAACTACGAGCAGTACTTC.

The V and J genes are TRBV5-4 and TRBJ2-5; 7 bases match TRBD1. Germline V gene lookup returns CDR1 SGHNT and CDR2 YYREEE (reference sequence). The V segment lost 3 bases and the J segment 5 bases; nucleotides outside the gene matches: 13. This CDR3 is built from 16 residues. CDR3 residues: CASSSRPTGVLETQYF. The CDR3 DNA follows: TGTGCCAGCAGCTCCCGCCCCACAGGGGTCCTGGAGACCCAGTACTTC.

This clone was seen once. Other DNA sequences of this sample code for an identical CDR3. The V and J genes are TRBV5-1 and TRBJ2-3; D remains ambiguous. V dropped 1 base and J dropped 0 bases, with 9 bases sitting between them. Germline values: CDR1 SGHRS, CDR2 YFSETQ. The CDR3 runs 15 residues. Here the CDR3 DNA reads TGCGCCAGCAGCTTGACCGGTATTAGCACAGATACGCAGTATTTT. Its protein product is CASSLTGISTDTQYF.

The gene calls are TRBV5-6 and TRBJ2-5, with a tentative D call TRBD1 (6 bases). The CDR3 loop spans 13 amino acids. From germline, CDR1 is SGHDT and CDR2 YYEEEE. The V and J ends lost 6 bases and 3 bases respectively, with 12 bases between them. CDR3 sequence (DNA): TGTGCCAGCAAAGACAGGAATGAAGAGACCCAGTACTTC. As protein: CASKDRNEETQYF.

This clone was recorded once. The gene calls are TRBV19 and TRBJ2-2; TRBD1 agrees at 7 bases. This CDR3 comprises 15 residues. Trimming took 6 bases from V and 0 from J; bases not matched to a gene: 4. Germline V CDR1 and CDR2: LNHDA, SQIVND (reference sequence). The CDR3, as DNA: TGTGCCAGTAGGTGGGACAGAACGAACACCGGGGAGCTGTTTTTT. This translates into CASRWDRTNTGELFF. The variable domain in full, completed from reference TRBV19 and TRBJ2-2, reads DGGITQSPKYLFRKEGQNVTLSCEQNLNHDAMYWYRQDPGQGLRLIYYSQIVNDFQKGDIAEGYSVSREKKESFPLTVTSAQKNPTAFYLCASRWDRTNTGELFFGEGSRLTVL.

The chain combines TRBV27 with TRBJ2-1; D not resolved. V lost 10 bases and J 0 bases, leaving 10 bases between the germline ends. The germline gives CDR1 MNHEY, CDR2 SMNVEV (reference sequence). There are 13 residues in the CDR3. The CDR3 here is CATAQSSYNEQFF. The CDR3 nucleotides read TGTGCCACCGCACAAAGCTCCTACAATGAGCAGTTCTTC.

This clone appeared once. V and J are TRBV29-1 and TRBJ2-3; 8 nucleotides match TRBD1. V lost 0 bases, J lost 4 bases, and 12 bases stayed unmatched. The germline V gene has CDR1 SQVTM and CDR2 ANQGSEA. The CDR3 sequence is 17 residues long. Written as DNA, the CDR3 is TGCAGCGTTGAAGATCCACTAGGGACAGGTTCATCAGATACGCAGTATTTT. Amino acid sequence: CSVEDPLGTGSSDTQYF.

This clone has a single count. The chain has TRBV9 and TRBJ1-1, with D unresolved. Trimming cost V 0 bases and J 9 bases, with 6 bases left between them. The CDR3 is 11 residues long. Germline V gives CDR1 SGDLS, CDR2 YYNGEE. Here the CDR3 reads CASSVGGQAFF. In nucleotides, the CDR3 is TGTGCCAGCAGCGTAGGAGGGCAAGCTTTCTTT. Full variable domain (missing parts from reference TRBV9 and TRBJ1-1): DSGVTQTPKHLITATGQRVTLRCSPRSGDLSVYWYQQSLDQGLQFLIQYYNGEERAKGNILERFSAQQFPDLHSELNLSSLELGDSALYFCASSVGGQAFFGQGTRLTVV.

The CDR3, as DNA: TGTGCCAGCAGTGGCGGGAGCATCTACAATGAGCAGTTCTTC. Its translation: CASSGGSIYNEQFF. This chain links TRBV5-6 with TRBJ2-1; 7 nucleotides align to TRBD2. This CDR3 comprises 14 residues. Germline CDR1 reads SGHDT; CDR2 reads YYEEEE. Trimming cost V 5 bases and J 3 bases; bases outside gene matches: 5.

V usage is TRBV12-3 or TRBV12-4 and J usage is TRBJ2-1, with a possible D match to TRBD2 (6 bases). This CDR3 has 12 residues. V gave up 5 bases and J gave up 9 bases, with 11 bases separating them. Written as DNA, the CDR3 is TGTGCCAGCAGTCTCCGGAGGGCTGAGCAGTTCTTC. It yields the protein CASSLRRAEQFF.

J is TRBJ2-2 and V is TRBV7-9; D remains unclear. V was pared by 0 bases and J by 4 bases, with 6 bases between. This CDR3 spans 14 amino acids. From germline, CDR1 is SEHNR and CDR2 FQNEAQ (reference sequence). The CDR3 protein is CASSLAFSTGELFF. The CDR3 nucleotides are TGTGCCAGCAGCTTAGCCTTCAGCACCGGGGAGCTGTTTTTT.